This entry concerns a single T cell receptor (beta chain). These data come from a study of identical twins. Template switching introduced a universal primer site, and the cDNA bore unique molecular identifiers. One entry per CDR3 protein results from TCRdb running MiXCR on the 5' RACE reads. The sample carries under 900,000 distinct CDR3 sequences, 18% recorded once. The CDR3 spans 14 residues. The trim removed 3 bases at V and 3 bases at J, leaving 4 bases unmatched. Germline CDR1 reads SNHLY; CDR2 reads FYNNEI. The sample was also reused in another study, on T cells expressing NK-cell markers. That investigation notes: The study sequenced eight donors, seven HCMV-seropositive and one seronegative.

Sequencing was done on a sample of PBMCs. This chain connects TRBV2 to TRBJ2-7, with 8 nucleotides matching TRBD2. The source is a woman between 18 and 29 years old in good health. CDR3 sequence reads: CASSDERGNYEQYF. CDR3 nucleotide sequence: TGTGCCAGCAGTGACGAGCGGGGGAACTACGAGCAGTACTTC.